Shown below are 6 T cell receptor beta chains from a single sample sequenced in a study of Tregs in tolerant kidney transplant recipients. Libraries were prepared by immunoSEQ multiplex PCR; TCRdb keeps only in-frame clonotypes and omits some of them. The table includes 55,000 to 80,000 clones, roughly 98% detected once. The source material was Tregs from blood, sampled before the transplant. The receptors derive from a human donor who received a combined kidney and bone marrow transplant.

The chain links TRBV29-1 to TRBJ1-2; D remains unclear. This CDR3 spans 13 amino acids. Trimming shortened V by 2 bases and J by 6 bases, and 13 bases separated the two germline ends. Germline lookup yields CDR1 SQVTM and CDR2 ANQGSEA. CDR3 DNA sequence: TGCAGCGTTGAACTGGCCTCCCAGAATGGCTACACCTTC. Translated: CSVELASQNGYTF. The full variable domain, with the rest looked up from reference TRBV29-1 and TRBJ1-2, is SAVISQKPSRDICQRGTSLTIQCQVDSQVTMMFWYRQQPGQSLTLIATANQGSEATYESGFVIDKFPISRPNLTFSTLTVSNMSPEDSSIYLCSVELASQNGYTFGSGTRLTVV.

The chain couples TRBV19 to TRBJ1-2; 10 nucleotides agree with TRBD1. V was pared by 7 bases and J by 7 bases, with 9 bases of the junction left unmatched. Germline V gene data show CDR1 as LNHDA and CDR2 as SQIVND (reference sequence). CDR3 length: 14 amino acids. CDR3 nucleotide sequence: TGTGCCAGTACCCTGGGACAGGGGCACGGTGGCTACACCTTC. Its protein is CASTLGQGHGGYTF. Full variable domain (rest looked up from reference TRBV19 and TRBJ1-2): DGGITQSPKYLFRKEGQNVTLSCEQNLNHDAMYWYRQDPGQGLRLIYYSQIVNDFQKGDIAEGYSVSREKKESFPLTVTSAQKNPTAFYLCASTLGQGHGGYTFGSGTRLTVV.

The chain employs TRBV28 and TRBJ2-7; 7 bases align to TRBD1. After removal of 5 bases from V and 3 bases from J, the junction contained 7 bases not matched to a gene. Germline V gene data show CDR1 as MDHEN and CDR2 as SYDVKM. The CDR3 has 14 amino acids. The CDR3: CASSKPGQNYEQYF. The CDR3 nucleotides read TGTGCCAGCAGTAAGCCGGGACAGAACTACGAGCAGTACTTC.

The V and J genes are TRBV4-3 and TRBJ2-1, with a weak D call TRBD1 (7 bases). Trimming removed 0 bases from V and 6 bases from J, with 18 bases in between. The CDR3 consists of 17 residues. Germline lookup yields CDR1 LGHNA and CDR2 YSLEER. CDR3 amino acids: CASSQDVGGGVFNEQFF. The CDR3 nucleotides are TGCGCCAGCAGCCAAGATGTCGGAGGGGGCGTTTTCAATGAGCAGTTCTTC.

The sample holds one count of this clone. V usage is TRBV28 and J usage is TRBJ2-7; 10 bases fit TRBD2. The germline CDR1 and CDR2 sequences are MDHEN and SYDVKM. The CDR3 is 15 residues long. Unmatched junction bases numbered 5, after V lost 2 bases and J lost 4 bases. DNA of the CDR3: TGTGCCAGCAGTTTAAGGGCTAGCGGGAGTTACGAGCAGTACTTC. It yields the protein CASSLRASGSYEQYF.

The gene calls are TRBV9 and TRBJ2-3, with 9 bases aligning to TRBD2. The V segment lost 4 bases and the J segment 3 bases; nucleotides outside the gene matches: 3. Germline CDR1 and CDR2: SGDLS and YYNGEE. The CDR3 length is 14 residues. CDR3: CASSPLAGTDTQYF. For the CDR3, the DNA is TGTGCCAGCAGCCCCCTAGCGGGAACAGATACGCAGTATTTT.